These 14 T cell receptor beta chains were sequenced from one sample in a study of blood T cell repertoires in COVID-19. The repertoire was sequenced with immunoSEQ multiplex PCR; TCRdb's copy has only in-frame clones and lacks some. The sample lists about 200,000 clones; roughly 82% were seen once. Sample: PBMCs or T cells enriched from blood (not recorded which). The origin of the receptors is a woman aged 55 to 70 with acute COVID-19.

J is TRBJ2-7 and V is TRBV28; D is possibly TRBD1 (6 bases). The length of the CDR3 is 15 residues. The V end lost 4 bases, the J end lost 2 bases, and 15 bases lay between the germline ends. The germline V gene has CDR1 MDHEN and CDR2 SYDVKM. The CDR3 region is CASSSIGQGTYEQYV. DNA of the CDR3: TGTGCCAGCAGTTCAATCGGCCAGGGGACCTACGAGCAGTACGTC.

The chain links TRBV7-2 to TRBJ1-5; TRBD1 matches at 8 bases. The CDR3 runs to 15 residues. Germline V gives CDR1 SGHTA, CDR2 FQGNSA. The junction had 7 bases not matched to a gene; V was cut back by 3 bases and J by 6 bases. The CDR3 region is CASSLGQAALQPQHF. In nucleotides, the CDR3 is TGTGCCAGCAGCTTGGGACAGGCGGCTCTTCAGCCCCAGCATTTT.

The chain is built from TRBV4-3 and TRBJ1-2, with a tentative D call TRBD1 (6 bases). Germline assignment: CDR1 LGHNA and CDR2 YSLEER. Trimming pared 0 bases from V and 6 bases from J, leaving 20 bases between. CDR3 length: 17 residues. The CDR3 region is CASSQEGGGGWNHGYTF. Written as DNA, the CDR3 is TGCGCCAGCAGCCAAGAAGGGGGAGGGGGATGGAACCATGGCTACACCTTC.

The rearrangement uses TRBV4-3 and TRBJ2-4, with a weak D call TRBD2 (6 bases). The germline V gene encodes CDR1 LGHNA and CDR2 YSLEER. With 1 base removed from V and 3 bases from J, the gap between germline ends came to 13 bases. The CDR3 spans 16 residues. DNA for the CDR3: TGCGCCAGCAGCCAAGTAGCGGCGTTGGACAAAAACATTCAGTACTTC. It is translated as CASSQVAALDKNIQYF.

This chain uses TRBV10-1 with TRBJ1-4; D unclear. The CDR3 totals 13 residues. V gave up 5 bases and J gave up 4 bases, with 8 bases separating them. Germline V gives CDR1 WNHNN, CDR2 SYGVQD (reference sequence). The CDR3 DNA reads TGCGCCAGCAGTCACGGGTATAATGAAAAACTGTTTTTT. This translates into CASSHGYNEKLFF.

The rearrangement joins TRBV4-3 to TRBJ2-1, with 8 bases aligning to TRBD1. The CDR3 runs to 14 residues. The ends lost 4 bases at V and 5 bases at J; junction bases unmatched: 4. Germline V gives CDR1 LGHNA, CDR2 YSLEER. The CDR3 DNA reads as TGCGCCAGCAGCCTTGGACAGGGCAACAATGAGCAGTTCTTC. Its translation is CASSLGQGNNEQFF.

The sample holds one count of this clone. This chain uses TRBV9 with TRBJ1-1; weak D call: TRBD1 (6 bases). CDR3 size: 16 residues. Looked up from germline, CDR1 is SGDLS and CDR2 is YYNGEE. Trimming took off 4 bases at V and 11 bases at J, with 27 bases between the two ends. CDR3 sequence reads: CASSNQGTSEVGEAFF. CDR3 sequence (DNA): TGTGCCAGCAGCAACCAGGGGACGAGTGAGGTAGGGGAGGCTTTCTTT. The variable domain in full, completed from reference TRBV9 and TRBJ1-1, reads DSGVTQTPKHLITATGQRVTLRCSPRSGDLSVYWYQQSLDQGLQFLIQYYNGEERAKGNILERFSAQQFPDLHSELNLSSLELGDSALYFCASSNQGTSEVGEAFFGQGTRLTVV.

The chain couples TRBV5-1 to TRBJ1-1, with D tentatively TRBD1 (5 bases). Germline V gene lookup returns CDR1 SGHRS and CDR2 YFSETQ. The CDR3 consists of 14 residues. V gave up 0 bases and J gave up 3 bases, with 9 bases separating them. The CDR3, as DNA: TGCGCCAGCAGCTTGGTAGGGGCGGACACTGAAGCTTTCTTT. Encoded protein: CASSLVGADTEAFF.

This chain uses TRBV29-1 with TRBJ2-7; TRBD1 is a possible D gene (5 bases). CDR1 SQVTM and CDR2 ANQGSEA come from the germline V gene. This CDR3 has 13 amino acids. With 3 bases removed from V and 3 bases from J, the gap between germline ends came to 12 bases. CDR3 bases: TGCAGCGTTGAGGGCTTAAGGGGCTACGAGCAGTACTTC. The encoded protein is CSVEGLRGYEQYF.

The gene calls are TRBV12-3 or TRBV12-4 and TRBJ1-2, with D possibly being TRBD1 (5 bases). This CDR3 has 11 residues. Trimming pared 5 bases from V and 14 bases from J, leaving 15 bases between. CDR3: CASSPGQAGTF. The DNA of the CDR3 is TGTGCCAGCAGTCCCGGACAAGCCGGGACCTTC.

V gene TRBV18 combines with J gene TRBJ2-3, with 7 nucleotides matching TRBD1. Germline loops: CDR1 KGHSH, CDR2 LQKENI. Trimming took 5 bases from V and 5 from J; bases not matched to a gene: 4. The CDR3 loop spans 13 amino acids. CDR3 nucleotide sequence: TGTGCCAGCTCAGCCAGACAGGGAGATACGCAGTATTTT. It yields the protein CASSARQGDTQYF.

The DNA of the CDR3 is TGTGCCAGTACCGCAGGGGGGTTAGGCTACACCTTC. This codes for CASTAGGLGYTF. The chain links TRBV19 to TRBJ1-2; TRBD1 matches at 7 bases. The length of the CDR3 is 12 residues. Trimming at V came to 7 bases and at J to 8 bases, leaving 7 bases not matched to a gene. CDR1 and CDR2 from the germline V gene are LNHDA and SQIVND (reference sequence).

CDR3 residues: CASSPVRVEQYF. In nucleotides, the CDR3 is TGTGCCAGCAGTCCCGTCAGGGTCGAGCAGTACTTC. The gene calls are TRBV2 and TRBJ2-7, with D possibly matching TRBD1 (5 bases). CDR3 size: 12 residues. The V end was cut by 5 bases, the J end by 6 bases, with 11 bases between. The germline V gene encodes CDR1 SNHLY and CDR2 FYNNEI. The full variable domain, rest sourced from reference TRBV2 and TRBJ2-7, is EPEVTQTPSHQVTQMGQEVILRCVPISNHLYFYWYRQILGQKVEFLVSFYNNEISEKSEIFDDQFSVERPDGSNFTLKIRSTKLEDSAMYFCASSPVRVEQYFGPGTRLTVT.

The chain employs TRBV27 and TRBJ2-7, with 7 bases identical to TRBD1. Germline CDR1 MNHEY, CDR2 SMNVEV (reference sequence). V was pared by 7 bases and J by 2 bases, with 11 bases of the junction left unmatched. The CDR3 is made up of 15 amino acids. The CDR3 bases are TGTGCCAGCACCCTATCCGGGACAGTTGCCTACGAGCAGTACTTC. Amino acid sequence: CASTLSGTVAYEQYF.